This T cell receptor beta chain was sequenced in a study of PD-L1 blockade in urothelial cancer. V lost 4 bases and J lost 0, with 4 bases in between. The CDR3 length is 12 residues. The germline V gene has CDR1 SGHDN and CDR2 FVKESK. The repertoire was sequenced with immunoSEQ multiplex PCR; TCRdb's copy has only in-frame clones and lacks some. Among 40,000 to 60,000 clones listed, about 86% were seen once. Documented time point: pretreatment peripheral blood. Disease in patients was locally advanced or metastatic urothelial carcinoma. This clone appeared a few times. The gene calls are TRBV14 and TRBJ2-7; D call uncertain. This clonotype originated in a man between 65 and 85 years old with urothelial cancer. The sequencing here drew on PBMCs, taken around atezolizumab (anti-PD-L1) treatment. The CDR3 region is CASSPSSYEQYF. The CDR3 DNA sequence: TGTGCCAGCAGCCCGAGCTCCTACGAGCAGTACTTC. Full variable domain (remainder filled in from reference TRBV14 and TRBJ2-7): EAGVTQFPSHSVIEKGQTVTLRCDPISGHDNLYWYRRVMGKEIKFLLHFVKESKQDESGMPNNRFLAERTGGTYSTLKVQPAELEDSGVYFCASSPSSYEQYFGPGTRLTVT.